Sequencing of this T cell receptor (beta chain) was carried out in a study of CD8+CD57+ T cells in acquired aplastic anemia. Study-level information: Sorted cells (CD4+ and CD8+) yielded DNA amounts that averaged around 3.1 ug.

In patients chosen for sequencing, flow cytometry had shown CD8+CD57+ cell expansion. In all patients, the disease was severe acquired aplastic anemia. Findings and caveats of the study: There were twenty-nine CD8+ CDR3 sequences that occurred in both patients and controls. The CD8+ Simpson's diversity of patients and controls was not significantly different.

About this clonotype: Its specificity is unknown.

Profiling of TCR beta VDJ combinations and CDR3 sequences used genomic DNA as template. Each CDR3 protein gets one entry after TCRdb re-called the reads with MiXCR. The sample lists 75,000 to 100,000 distinct CDR3 sequences, about 67% seen once, with about 60% in the top ten. The CDR3 length is 16 residues. The germline CDR1 and CDR2 sequences are MNHEY and SMNVEV (reference sequence). The germline V and J ends were trimmed by 5 bases and 0 bases, with 14 bases remaining between them. The clonotype was recovered from a human donor with aplastic anemia. Input material: sorted CD4+, CD8+, or CD8+CD57+ T cells (not recorded which) from PBMCs. The gene calls are TRBV27 and TRBJ2-1; D gene ambiguous. The CDR3 DNA reads TGTGCCAGCAGTCTTCTGGTGGGCCGCTCCTACAATGAGCAGTTCTTC. Encoded protein: CASSLLVGRSYNEQFF.